This T cell receptor beta chain was profiled in a study of blood T cells in healthy people across ages. Study-wide context: Using template switching, researchers captured about one barcoded beta molecule for each two T cells.

A second PCR, run for roughly 7 to 11 cycles, used a sample-barcoded 5' primer plus a J-beta primer mix. TCRdb analysed the 5' RACE reads with MiXCR anew, one entry per CDR3 protein. The sample gives approximately 670,000 distinct CDR3 sequences, 40% to 45% of which show up once; about 32% is in the top ten. Germline assignment: CDR1 SGHTA and CDR2 FQGNSA. The CDR3 has 15 amino acids. The V and J ends lost 2 bases and 3 bases respectively, with 11 bases between them. The V call is TRBV7-2, the J call TRBJ1-5, with D possibly being TRBD1 (6 bases). What was sequenced was blood. The origin of this receptor is a man aged 80 or over in good health. CDR3 protein: CASSLKGGDNQPQHF. The CDR3 nucleotides are TGTGCCAGCAGCTTAAAAGGGGGAGACAATCAGCCCCAGCATTTT.